One and the same sample provided the 21 T cell receptor beta chains below, sequenced in a study of response to subunit inactivated influenza vaccine. TCRdb redid the calling of the RT-PCR reads with MiXCR, one entry per CDR3 protein. This table holds roughly 650,000 distinct CDR3 sequences, less than 15% found once. The sequencing here drew on PBMCs from blood, taken 14 days before vaccination. These receptors were collected from a man aged 50-60 years who received an inactivated influenza vaccine.

V gene TRBV12-3 or TRBV12-4 combines with J gene TRBJ2-3; D gene unclear. The length of the CDR3 is 11 residues. Trimming stripped 10 bases from V and 4 bases from J, with 9 bases between. The CDR3 sequence is CAISLPDTQYF. For the CDR3, the DNA is TGTGCCATCTCCCTCCCAGATACGCAGTATTTT.

This clonotype was seen more than once but under ten times. A junction end diverges from the germline sequence, so it may reflect a read error. The chain employs TRBV4-3 and TRBJ2-1, with unresolved D. The CDR3 is 13 residues long. Germline CDR1 is LGHNA and CDR2 is YSLEER. CDR3 DNA: TGCGCCAGTAGCCCAACCACAGAGTATGAGCAGTTCTTC. This gives the protein CASSPTTEYEQFF.

The chain recombines TRBV12-3 or TRBV12-4 with TRBJ2-2; D not resolved. The V end lost 2 bases, the J end lost 7 bases, and 11 bases lay between the germline ends. This CDR3 contains 14 residues. CDR3 sequence: CASSLFAKDGELFF. In DNA, the CDR3 is TGTGCCAGCAGTTTATTCGCGAAGGACGGGGAGCTGTTTTTT.

The CDR3 DNA reads TGTGCCAGCAGTGAAAACAGCTACAATGAGCAGTTCTTC. As protein: CASSENSYNEQFF. The J gene is TRBJ2-1, the V gene TRBV2; no firm D call. The CDR3 contains 13 residues. Germline loops: CDR1 SNHLY, CDR2 FYNNEI. Trimming removed 2 bases from V and 3 bases from J, with 5 bases in between.

This chain joins TRBV4-1 and TRBJ2-4; a possible D gene is TRBD2 (5 bases). This CDR3 region has 15 residues. The V gene's germline CDR1 is MGHRA and CDR2 YSYEKL. Deletions cut 0 bases from V and 8 bases from J, with 14 bases between. CDR3 in amino acids: CASSQDRKAGDIQYF. Here the CDR3 DNA reads TGCGCCAGCAGCCAAGATCGCAAGGCCGGGGACATTCAGTACTTC.

This clonotype was counted a few times. The J gene is TRBJ2-2, the V gene TRBV14; D call uncertain. With 1 base removed from V and 7 bases from J, the gap between germline ends came to 10 bases. The CDR3 totals 14 residues. Germline lookup yields CDR1 SGHDN and CDR2 FVKESK. The DNA for the CDR3 is TGTGCCAGCAGCCAAGCGGTGAACGGCGGGGAGCTGTTTTTT. It yields the protein CASSQAVNGGELFF.

This clonotype has more than one count but fewer than ten. The V and J genes are TRBV5-4 and TRBJ2-3; 11 bases fit TRBD2. CDR1 and CDR2 from the germline V gene are SGHNT and YYREEE (reference sequence). The CDR3 length is 17 residues. V lost 4 bases, J lost 5 bases, and 12 bases stayed unmatched. CDR3 residues: CASSPRTSGPRGDTQYF. In DNA, the CDR3 is TGTGCCAGCAGCCCTAGGACTAGCGGGCCCCGGGGAGATACGCAGTATTTT.

The V call is TRBV20-1, the J call TRBJ2-7, with TRBD2 identical over 9 bases. This CDR3 comprises 15 residues. Trimming cost V 4 bases and J 1 base; bases outside gene matches: 8. CDR1 is DFQATT and CDR2 is SNEGSKA in the germline V gene (reference sequence). CDR3 protein: CSATDLAGGSYEQYF. The CDR3, as DNA: TGCAGTGCTACCGATCTGGCGGGAGGGTCCTACGAGCAGTACTTC.

In this sample, this clonotype turned up a few times. The chain combines TRBV6-2 or TRBV6-3 with TRBJ2-1, with 8 nucleotides matching TRBD2. The CDR3 is 17 amino acids. V was clipped by 6 bases and J by 4 bases; unmatched bases: 14. Germline V gene sequence: CDR1 MNHEY, CDR2 SVGEGT. In DNA form, the CDR3 reads TGTGCCAGCAGCGAGCCTGGGACTAGGCAGCCTTACAATGAGCAGTTCTTC. Residues: CASSEPGTRQPYNEQFF.

This chain joins TRBV5-1 and TRBJ2-7; 7 nucleotides match TRBD1. The CDR3 covers 15 residues. V trimming: 0 bases; J trimming: 4 bases; junction bases outside the gene matches: 7. Germline lookup yields CDR1 SGHRS and CDR2 YFSETQ. The DNA of the CDR3 is TGCGCCAGCAGCTTGGCCGTGACAGGGTCATACGAGCAGTACTTC. Its translation: CASSLAVTGSYEQYF.

This chain joins TRBV30 and TRBJ2-7; 7 bases align to TRBD1. CDR3 size: 13 residues. V was clipped by 5 bases and J by 4 bases; unmatched bases: 8. Germline-derived CDR1 and CDR2 are GTSNPN and SVGIG (reference sequence). In DNA, the CDR3 is TGTGCCTGGGGGACAGCGAACTTATACGAGCAGTACTTC. Protein product: CAWGTANLYEQYF.

This clonotype has more than one count but fewer than ten. The gene calls are TRBV7-9 and TRBJ2-3; a possible D gene is TRBD1 (5 bases). Per germline, CDR1 SEHNR and CDR2 FQNEAQ (reference sequence). CDR3 length: 11 residues. V lost 6 bases, J lost 6 bases, and 7 bases lay in between. CDR3 coding DNA: TGTGCCAGCAGAGCAGGGGATACGCAGTATTTT. Translation: CASRAGDTQYF.

The rearrangement uses TRBV5-1 and TRBJ1-5; D remains ambiguous. Germline V CDR1 and CDR2: SGHRS, YFSETQ. Trimming cost V 0 bases and J 3 bases, with 10 bases left between them. The CDR3 loop spans 15 amino acids. CDR3 coding DNA: TGCGCCAGCAGCTTGGGAGGGAGTTACAATCAGCCCCAGCATTTT. Amino acid sequence: CASSLGGSYNQPQHF.

The J gene is TRBJ2-5, the V gene TRBV3-1; no firm D call. V dropped 1 base and J dropped 1 base, with 7 bases sitting between them. This CDR3 is 14 amino acids long. Germline CDR1 is LGHDT and CDR2 is YNNKEL (reference sequence). The CDR3 DNA follows: TGTGCCAGCAGCCAAGCCAGGTCCCAAGAGACCCAGTACTTC. It encodes CASSQARSQETQYF.

This clonotype was seen repeatedly, ten times or more. The chain carries TRBV4-3 and TRBJ2-7; maybe TRBD1 (5 bases). CDR3 length: 16 residues. The V end lost 3 bases, the J end lost 4 bases, and 19 bases lay between the germline ends. Germline assignment: CDR1 LGHNA and CDR2 YSLEER. The CDR3 protein is CASSQGRSLPIYEQYF. The CDR3 DNA is TGCGCCAGCAGCCAGGGGCGGTCCCTGCCAATTTACGAGCAGTACTTC.

The chain has TRBV6-5 and TRBJ1-1; 7 nucleotides line up with TRBD1. This CDR3 is built from 14 residues. Germline assignment: CDR1 MNHEY and CDR2 SVGAGI. With 4 bases clipped from V and 5 bases from J, the junction kept 7 bases outside the gene matches. The CDR3 bases are TGTGCCAGCAGTTTGGACAGGTCGGGGACTGAAGCTTTCTTT. It specifies CASSLDRSGTEAFF.

This clonotype was counted many times. The chain employs TRBV7-2 and TRBJ2-3; D gene ambiguous. V lost 2 bases, J lost 0 bases, and 9 bases lay in between. The length of the CDR3 is 15 residues. Germline V gene data show CDR1 as SGHTA and CDR2 as FQGNSA. The CDR3 is CASSLILLSTDTQYF. The CDR3 nucleotides read TGTGCCAGCAGCTTAATCTTACTTAGCACAGATACGCAGTATTTT. Full variable domain (rest looked up from reference TRBV7-2 and TRBJ2-3): GAGVSQSPSNKVTEKGKDVELRCDPISGHTALYWYRQSLGQGLEFLIYFQGNSAPDKSGLPSDRFSAERTGGSVSTLTIQRTQQEDSAVYLCASSLILLSTDTQYFGPGTRLTVL.

This clonotype was observed at least ten times. The genes are TRBV11-2 and TRBJ2-7; TRBD2 agrees at 7 bases. Trimming at V came to 5 bases and at J to 4 bases, leaving 5 bases not matched to a gene. Looked up from germline, CDR1 is SGHAT and CDR2 is FQNNGV. The CDR3 is made up of 13 amino acids. CDR3 in amino acids: CASSLGLQYEQYF. CDR3 DNA sequence: TGTGCCAGCAGCCTGGGACTACAATACGAGCAGTACTTC.

V and J are TRBV24-1 and TRBJ2-7, with 7 bases that match TRBD1. Germline assignment: CDR1 KGHDR and CDR2 SFDVKD. This CDR3 is built from 13 residues. Losses at the gene ends were 4 bases for V and 3 bases for J; bases not matched to a gene: 2. The CDR3 loop reads CATSDGQDYEQYF. In DNA form, the CDR3 reads TGTGCCACCAGTGACGGACAGGACTACGAGCAGTACTTC.

This rearrangement joins TRBV18 to TRBJ1-2; 7 bases are a match to TRBD1. Germline V gene data show CDR1 as KGHSH and CDR2 as LQKENI. This CDR3 has 15 amino acids. J lost 4 bases, V lost 9 bases, and 14 bases had no gene match. CDR3 DNA sequence: TGTGCCAGTCGGCTCTGGACCACAGGGGTCTATGGCTACACCTTC. Its translation is CASRLWTTGVYGYTF.

This clonotype was detected a few times. The rearrangement joins TRBV24-1 to TRBJ2-3; D is possibly TRBD2 (7 bases). V gave up 3 bases and J gave up 4 bases, with 22 bases separating them. Germline-derived CDR1 and CDR2 are KGHDR and SFDVKD. This CDR3 is built from 18 residues. CDR3 in DNA: TGTGCCACCAGTGATCCCCGAGGGGGGGCGGAAAAATCAGATACGCAGTATTTT. Its translation: CATSDPRGGAEKSDTQYF.